The 19 T cell receptor beta chains presented below share a single source sample, sequenced in a study of response to subunit inactivated influenza vaccine. TCRdb reanalysed the RT-PCR reads using MiXCR and keeps one entry per CDR3 protein. In the table there are about 500,000 distinct CDR3 sequences, 10% to 15% of which are singletons. Sequenced material: PBMCs from blood, taken about 40 days after vaccination. Every receptor here comes from a man between 50 and 59 years old who received an inactivated influenza vaccine.

This clonotype was observed a handful of times. V is TRBV20-1 and J is TRBJ1-4; 7 bases line up with TRBD1. This CDR3 region has 14 residues. Per germline, CDR1 DFQATT and CDR2 SNEGSKA (reference sequence). The J segment lost 8 bases and the V segment lost 4 bases, leaving 10 bases of the junction unmatched. The CDR3 DNA follows: TGCAGTGCTAAGGAGGGCAGGGGGTACGAAAAACTGTTTTTT. Its translation: CSAKEGRGYEKLFF.

This clonotype was picked up many times. Here the CDR3 reads CAVPLPGENYGYTF. The DNA for the CDR3 is TGTGCCGTCCCCTTACCGGGAGAGAACTATGGCTACACCTTC. The chain combines TRBV10-3 with TRBJ1-2, with unresolved D. The ends were cut back, 11 bases at V and 2 bases at J, with 18 bases in the middle. This CDR3 comprises 14 residues. CDR1 and CDR2 from the germline V gene are ENHRY and SYGVKD.

The table lists this clonotype with a few counts. V and J are TRBV20-1 and TRBJ2-1, with 12 positions matching TRBD2. The CDR3 consists of 16 residues. With 0 bases clipped from V and 7 bases from J, the junction kept 7 bases outside the gene matches. Per the germline V gene, CDR1 is DFQATT and CDR2 is SNEGSKA (reference sequence). CDR3 region: CSARDLAGGPSNEQFF. In DNA, the CDR3 is TGCAGTGCTAGAGATCTAGCGGGAGGGCCCTCTAATGAGCAGTTCTTC.

This clonotype showed up just a few times. The V and J genes are TRBV7-6 and TRBJ2-3; TRBD2 agrees at 14 bases. This CDR3 is 17 amino acids long. In germline, CDR1 is SGHVS, CDR2 FNYEAQ. Trimming took 5 bases from V and 3 from J; bases not matched to a gene: 7. Written as DNA, the CDR3 is TGTGCCAGCAGCCCCGGACTAGCGGGAGGCGGGACAGATACGCAGTATTTT. Translated: CASSPGLAGGGTDTQYF.

This clonotype was counted many times. The rearrangement joins TRBV7-8 to TRBJ2-3; 8 bases are shared with TRBD1. Looked up from germline, CDR1 is SGHVS and CDR2 is FQNEAQ. The J segment lost 2 bases and the V segment lost 3 bases, leaving 4 bases of the junction unmatched. This CDR3 contains 15 residues. The CDR3 DNA sequence: TGTGCCAGCAGCTTGGGACAGGTACTCACAGATACGCAGTATTTT. This gives the protein CASSLGQVLTDTQYF.

This clonotype was detected a few times. The chain combines TRBV4-3 with TRBJ2-1; D is unclear. V dropped 0 bases and J dropped 2 bases, with 20 bases sitting between them. CDR1 is LGHNA, CDR2 YSLEER, per germline. The CDR3 contains 19 residues. CDR3 in DNA: TGCGCCAGCAGCCAAGATTATTCGGCACAGCTTACCCCCTACAATGAGCAGTTCTTC. It translates to CASSQDYSAQLTPYNEQFF.

There are a few counts of this clonotype. V gene TRBV7-6 combines with J gene TRBJ2-7; 7 nucleotides line up with TRBD2. Germline V gene data show CDR1 as SGHVS and CDR2 as FNYEAQ. With 5 bases clipped from V and 3 bases from J, the junction kept 10 bases outside the gene matches. This CDR3 is 15 amino acids long. The CDR3 DNA follows: TGTGCCAGCAGCCCAACAGCGGGATACTTCTACGAGCAGTACTTC. This gives the protein CASSPTAGYFYEQYF.

This clonotype was seen more than once but under ten times. The chain has TRBV20-1 and TRBJ2-1, with D perhaps TRBD2 (5 bases). Between the trimmed V and J ends, which lost 1 base and 2 bases, there was a span of 15 bases. The CDR3 is made up of 16 amino acids. Germline V gene sequence: CDR1 DFQATT, CDR2 SNEGSKA (reference sequence). The CDR3 here is CSARASGFGTYNEQFF. The CDR3 region has the DNA TGCAGTGCTAGAGCCTCTGGGTTCGGGACCTACAATGAGCAGTTCTTC.

This clonotype was detected a few times. The chain employs TRBV4-1 and TRBJ2-7, with TRBD1 identical over 8 bases. Germline CDR1 and CDR2: MGHRA and YSYEKL. The CDR3 has 18 amino acids. V lost 1 base to trimming and J lost 5 bases; unmatched junction nucleotides: 16. The CDR3 DNA sequence: TGCGCCAGCAGCCAAGCTAATCCCGGGACAGGCCTTTTCCACGAGCAGTACTTC. Translating it yields CASSQANPGTGLFHEQYF.

This clonotype has just a few counts. The genes are TRBV20-1 and TRBJ1-1; D is unresolved. This CDR3 has 9 residues. Between the trimmed V and J ends, which lost 2 bases and 6 bases, there was a span of 1 base. Looked up from germline, CDR1 is DFQATT and CDR2 is SNEGSKA (reference sequence). The CDR3 region is CSARSEAFF. The DNA for the CDR3 is TGCAGTGCTAGATCTGAAGCTTTCTTT.

This clonotype was counted only a few times. This sequence joins TRBV20-1 and TRBJ2-2; D unclear. The germline V gene encodes CDR1 DFQATT and CDR2 SNEGSKA (reference sequence). The CDR3 is 15 amino acids. Trimming removed 4 bases from V and 1 base from J, with 13 bases in between. This chain's CDR3 is CSATPARLNTGELFF. The CDR3 bases are TGCAGTGCTACACCGGCGCGGCTGAACACCGGGGAGCTGTTTTTT.

This clonotype has a count of ten or more. The rearrangement joins TRBV3-1 to TRBJ1-1; weak D call: TRBD1 (6 bases). Looked up from germline, CDR1 is LGHDT and CDR2 is YNNKEL (reference sequence). V was trimmed by 2 bases and J by 1 base, leaving 17 bases between them. This CDR3 spans 17 amino acids. DNA of the CDR3: TGTGCCAGCAGCCAAATTTGGGGGCCGACACAGAACACTGAAGCTTTCTTT. Amino acid sequence: CASSQIWGPTQNTEAFF.

This clonotype was seen more than once but under ten times. The chain carries TRBV27 and TRBJ2-3; D possibly matches TRBD1 or TRBD2 (5 bases each). Trimming took off 4 bases at V and 6 bases at J, with 14 bases between the two ends. Germline V gene sequence: CDR1 MNHEY, CDR2 SMNVEV (reference sequence). CDR3 length equals 14 residues. The CDR3 loop is CASSSRDRRDTQYF. The CDR3 DNA follows: TGTGCCAGCAGTTCTCGGGACCGTCGTGATACGCAGTATTTT.

V usage is TRBV4-3 and J usage is TRBJ2-5; the match to TRBD2 covers 13 bases. CDR1 LGHNA and CDR2 YSLEER come from the germline V gene. CDR3 length: 18 amino acids. V was clipped by 5 bases and J by 2 bases; unmatched bases: 11. This CDR3 reads CASSYGLAGVGPQETQYF. Here the CDR3 DNA reads TGCGCCAGCAGCTATGGACTAGCGGGAGTGGGTCCTCAAGAGACCCAGTACTTC.

This chain links TRBV29-1 with TRBJ2-1, with 11 bases aligning to TRBD2. CDR1 and CDR2 (germline): SQVTM, ANQGSEA. The CDR3 totals 16 residues. Trimming cost V 1 base and J 5 bases; bases outside gene matches: 7. CDR3 nucleotides: TGCAGCGTTGAAGGGAGCGAGACTAGCGGGAACAATGAGCAGTTCTTC. As protein: CSVEGSETSGNNEQFF.

The V call is TRBV7-2, the J call TRBJ2-1, with D unclear. CDR3 length: 13 residues. Germline CDR1 SGHTA, CDR2 FQGNSA. V was shortened by 1 base and J by 10 bases, with 11 bases between the two germline ends. The CDR3 spells CASSLVTAQEQFF. CDR3 DNA: TGTGCCAGCAGCTTAGTTACAGCACAAGAGCAGTTCTTC.

This clonotype was counted at least ten times. The V and J genes are TRBV28 and TRBJ2-3, with 9 bases that match TRBD2. In germline, CDR1 is MDHEN, CDR2 SYDVKM. This CDR3 has 17 amino acids. V was clipped by 1 base and J by 0 bases; unmatched bases: 5. This CDR3 is CASSLSLAGTSTDTQYF. The CDR3 coding sequence is TGTGCCAGCAGTTTATCCCTAGCGGGAACTAGCACAGATACGCAGTATTTT.

This clonotype was seen at least ten times. The chain combines TRBV6-1 with TRBJ2-7; 10 positions match TRBD2. V lost 5 bases to trimming and J lost 2 bases; unmatched junction nucleotides: 15. The length of the CDR3 is 18 residues. Germline V gives CDR1 MNHNS, CDR2 SASEGT. The CDR3 region has the DNA TGTGCCAGCAGTCCCCTAGGATCGACTAGCGGGCAGACCTACGAGCAGTACTTC. Translated, it gives CASSPLGSTSGQTYEQYF.

Many counts were recorded for this clonotype. The chain joins TRBV10-3 to TRBJ2-5, with D possibly TRBD1 on 6 matching bases. V lost 0 bases and J 4 bases, leaving 24 bases between the germline ends. The germline V gene encodes CDR1 ENHRY and CDR2 SYGVKD. CDR3 size: 19 residues. CDR3: CAISESGQRTGFFLETQYF. The CDR3 DNA reads TGTGCCATCAGTGAGTCCGGACAGAGGACGGGGTTTTTCTTAGAGACCCAGTACTTC.